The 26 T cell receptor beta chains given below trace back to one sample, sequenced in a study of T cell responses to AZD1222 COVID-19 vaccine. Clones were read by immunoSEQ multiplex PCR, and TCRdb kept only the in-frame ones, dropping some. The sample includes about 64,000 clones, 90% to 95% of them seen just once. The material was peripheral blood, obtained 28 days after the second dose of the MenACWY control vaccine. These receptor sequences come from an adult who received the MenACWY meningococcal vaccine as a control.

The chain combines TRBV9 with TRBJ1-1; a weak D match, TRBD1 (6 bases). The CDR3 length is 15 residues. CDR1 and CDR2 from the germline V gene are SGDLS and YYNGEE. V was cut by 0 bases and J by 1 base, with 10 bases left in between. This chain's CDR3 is CASSVVGTRNTEAFF. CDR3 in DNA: TGTGCCAGCAGCGTAGTTGGGACAAGGAACACTGAAGCTTTCTTT. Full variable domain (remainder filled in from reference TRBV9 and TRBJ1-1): DSGVTQTPKHLITATGQRVTLRCSPRSGDLSVYWYQQSLDQGLQFLIQYYNGEERAKGNILERFSAQQFPDLHSELNLSSLELGDSALYFCASSVVGTRNTEAFFGQGTRLTVV.

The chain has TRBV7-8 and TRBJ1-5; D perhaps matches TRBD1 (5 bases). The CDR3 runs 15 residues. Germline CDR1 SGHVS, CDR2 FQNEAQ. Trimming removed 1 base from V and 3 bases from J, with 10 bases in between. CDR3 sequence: CASSLGNRFNQPQHF. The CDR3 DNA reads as TGTGCCAGCAGCTTAGGAAACAGGTTCAATCAGCCCCAGCATTTT.

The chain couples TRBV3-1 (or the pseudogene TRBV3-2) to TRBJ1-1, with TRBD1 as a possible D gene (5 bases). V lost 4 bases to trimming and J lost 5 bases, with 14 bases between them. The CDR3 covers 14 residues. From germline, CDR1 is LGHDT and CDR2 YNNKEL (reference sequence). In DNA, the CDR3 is TGTGCCAGCAGCCCGGTTCTAGCAGGGACTGAAGCTTTCTTT. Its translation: CASSPVLAGTEAFF.

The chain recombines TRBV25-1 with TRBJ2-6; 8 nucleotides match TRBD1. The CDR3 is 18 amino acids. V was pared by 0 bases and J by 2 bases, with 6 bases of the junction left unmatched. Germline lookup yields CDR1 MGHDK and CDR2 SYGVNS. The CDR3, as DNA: TGTGCCAGCAGTGAATATATCAGGGGGCACGCTGGGGCCAACGTCCTGACTTTC. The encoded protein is CASSEYIRGHAGANVLTF.

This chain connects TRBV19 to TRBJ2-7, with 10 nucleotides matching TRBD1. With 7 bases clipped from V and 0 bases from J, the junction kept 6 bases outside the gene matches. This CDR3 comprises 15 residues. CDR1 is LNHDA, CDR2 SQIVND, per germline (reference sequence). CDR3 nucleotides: TGTGCCAGTACCGCGGGACAGGGGCCCTCCTACGAGCAGTACTTC. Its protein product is CASTAGQGPSYEQYF.

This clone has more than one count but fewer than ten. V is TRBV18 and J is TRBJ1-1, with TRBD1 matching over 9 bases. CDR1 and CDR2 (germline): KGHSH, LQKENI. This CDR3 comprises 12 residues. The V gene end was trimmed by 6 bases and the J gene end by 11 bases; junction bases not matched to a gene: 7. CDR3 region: CASSPGQGRAFF. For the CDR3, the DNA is TGTGCCAGCTCCCCGGGACAGGGACGGGCTTTCTTT.

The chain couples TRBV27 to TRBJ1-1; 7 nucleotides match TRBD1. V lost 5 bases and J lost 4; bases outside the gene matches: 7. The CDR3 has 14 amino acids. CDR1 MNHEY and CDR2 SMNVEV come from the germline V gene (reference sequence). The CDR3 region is CASSPGGLGTEAFF. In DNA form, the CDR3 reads TGTGCCAGCAGTCCAGGGGGTTTGGGCACTGAAGCTTTCTTT.

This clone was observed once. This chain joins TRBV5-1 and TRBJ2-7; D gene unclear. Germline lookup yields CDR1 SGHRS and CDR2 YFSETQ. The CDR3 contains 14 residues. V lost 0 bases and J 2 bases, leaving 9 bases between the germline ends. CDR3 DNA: TGCGCCAGCAGCTTGGACAGACCAACCTACGAGCAGTACTTC. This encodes CASSLDRPTYEQYF.

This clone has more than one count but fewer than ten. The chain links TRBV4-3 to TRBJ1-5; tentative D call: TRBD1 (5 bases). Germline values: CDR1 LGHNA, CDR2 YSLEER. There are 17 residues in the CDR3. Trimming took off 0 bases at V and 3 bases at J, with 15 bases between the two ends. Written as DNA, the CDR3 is TGCGCCAGCAGCCAAGAAGCCAGGACAAGGCCCAATCAGCCCCAGCATTTT. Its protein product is CASSQEARTRPNQPQHF.

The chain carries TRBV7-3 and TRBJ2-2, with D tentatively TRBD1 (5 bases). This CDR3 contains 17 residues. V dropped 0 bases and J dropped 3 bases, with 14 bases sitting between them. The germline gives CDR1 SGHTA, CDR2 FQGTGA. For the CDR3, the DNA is TGTGCCAGCAGCTTAACAGGCGGTGGGGCGTACACCGGGGAGCTGTTTTTT. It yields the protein CASSLTGGGAYTGELFF.

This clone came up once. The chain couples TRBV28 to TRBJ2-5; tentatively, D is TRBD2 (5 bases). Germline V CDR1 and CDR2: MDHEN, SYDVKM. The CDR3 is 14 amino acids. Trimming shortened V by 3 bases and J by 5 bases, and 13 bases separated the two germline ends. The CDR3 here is CASSFITRRETQYF. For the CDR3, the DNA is TGTGCCAGCAGTTTCATAACCAGGAGGGAGACCCAGTACTTC.

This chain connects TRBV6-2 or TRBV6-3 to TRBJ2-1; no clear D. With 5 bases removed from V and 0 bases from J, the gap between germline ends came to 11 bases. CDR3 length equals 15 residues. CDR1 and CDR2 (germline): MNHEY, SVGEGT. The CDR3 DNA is TGTGCCAGCAGTCGAAGTCCGGGCTCCTACAATGAGCAGTTCTTC. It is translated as CASSRSPGSYNEQFF.

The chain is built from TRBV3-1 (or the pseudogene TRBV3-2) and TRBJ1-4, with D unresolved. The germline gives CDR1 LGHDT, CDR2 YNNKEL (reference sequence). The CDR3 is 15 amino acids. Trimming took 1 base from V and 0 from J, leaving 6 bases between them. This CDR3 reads CASSQGLTTNEKLFF. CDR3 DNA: TGTGCCAGCAGCCAAGGACTGACAACTAATGAAAAACTGTTTTTT.

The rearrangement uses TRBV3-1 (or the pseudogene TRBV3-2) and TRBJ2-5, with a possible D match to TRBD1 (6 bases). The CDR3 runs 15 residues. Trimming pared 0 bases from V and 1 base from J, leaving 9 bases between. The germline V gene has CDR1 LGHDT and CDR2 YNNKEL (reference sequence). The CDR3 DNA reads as TGTGCCAGCAGCCAAGATCGGACAGTCCAAGAGACCCAGTACTTC. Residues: CASSQDRTVQETQYF.

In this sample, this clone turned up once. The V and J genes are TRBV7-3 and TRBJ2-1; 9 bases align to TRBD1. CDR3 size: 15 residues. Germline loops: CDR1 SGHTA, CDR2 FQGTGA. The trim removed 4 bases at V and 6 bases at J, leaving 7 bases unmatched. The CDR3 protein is CASSSTHRGRNEQFF. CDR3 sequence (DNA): TGTGCCAGCAGCTCGACTCACAGGGGGCGCAATGAGCAGTTCTTC.

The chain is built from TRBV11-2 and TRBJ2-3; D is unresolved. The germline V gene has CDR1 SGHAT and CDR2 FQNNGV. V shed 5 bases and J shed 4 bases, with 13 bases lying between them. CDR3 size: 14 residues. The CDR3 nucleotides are TGTGCCAGCAGCCTTGGCCACGCGGCAGATACGCAGTATTTT. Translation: CASSLGHAADTQYF.

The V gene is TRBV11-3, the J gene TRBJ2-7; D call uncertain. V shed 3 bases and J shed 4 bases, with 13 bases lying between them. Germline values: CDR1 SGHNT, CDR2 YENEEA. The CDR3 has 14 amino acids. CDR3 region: CASSFRPAGYEQYF. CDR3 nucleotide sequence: TGTGCCAGCAGCTTTCGACCGGCCGGGTACGAGCAGTACTTC.

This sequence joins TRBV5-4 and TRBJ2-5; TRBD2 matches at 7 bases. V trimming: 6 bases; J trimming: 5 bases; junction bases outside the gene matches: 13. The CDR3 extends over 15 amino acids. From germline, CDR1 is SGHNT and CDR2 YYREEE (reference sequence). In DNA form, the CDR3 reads TGTGCCAGCAACCCCCGCGGGAGTACGGCGGAGACCCAGTACTTC. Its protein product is CASNPRGSTAETQYF. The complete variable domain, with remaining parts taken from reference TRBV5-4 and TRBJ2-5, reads ETGVTQSPTHLIKTRGQQVTLRCSSQSGHNTVSWYQQALGQGPQFIFQYYREEENGRGNFPPRFSGLQFPNYSSELNVNALELDDSALYLCASNPRGSTAETQYFGPGTRLLVL.

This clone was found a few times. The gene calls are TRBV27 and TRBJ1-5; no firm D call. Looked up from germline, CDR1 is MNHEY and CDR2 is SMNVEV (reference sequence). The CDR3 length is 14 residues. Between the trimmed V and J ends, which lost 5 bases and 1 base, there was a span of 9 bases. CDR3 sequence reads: CASSPGMSNQPQHF. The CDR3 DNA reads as TGTGCCAGCAGTCCCGGGATGAGCAATCAGCCCCAGCATTTT.

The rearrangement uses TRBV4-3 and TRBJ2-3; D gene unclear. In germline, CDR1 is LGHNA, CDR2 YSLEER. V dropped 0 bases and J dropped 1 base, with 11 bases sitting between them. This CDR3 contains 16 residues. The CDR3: CASSQELGLGTDTQYF. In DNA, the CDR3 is TGCGCCAGCAGCCAAGAATTGGGATTGGGCACAGATACGCAGTATTTT.

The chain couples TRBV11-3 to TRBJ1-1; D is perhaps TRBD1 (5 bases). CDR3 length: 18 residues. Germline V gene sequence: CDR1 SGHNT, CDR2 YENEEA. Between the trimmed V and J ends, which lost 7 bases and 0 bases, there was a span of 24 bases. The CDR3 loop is CASTVRGAVTGMNTEAFF. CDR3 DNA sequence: TGTGCCAGCACCGTTCGAGGGGCCGTCACCGGGATGAACACTGAAGCTTTCTTT.

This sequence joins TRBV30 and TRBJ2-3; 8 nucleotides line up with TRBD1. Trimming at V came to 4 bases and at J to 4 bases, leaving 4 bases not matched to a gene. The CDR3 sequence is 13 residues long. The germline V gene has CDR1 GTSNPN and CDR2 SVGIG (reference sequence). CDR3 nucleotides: TGTGCCTGGAACTCCAGGGGGCCAGATACGCAGTATTTT. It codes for CAWNSRGPDTQYF.

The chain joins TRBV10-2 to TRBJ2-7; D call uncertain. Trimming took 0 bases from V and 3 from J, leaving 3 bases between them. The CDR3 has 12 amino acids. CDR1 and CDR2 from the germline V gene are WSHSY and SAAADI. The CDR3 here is CASSESSYEQYF. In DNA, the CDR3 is TGCGCCAGCAGTGAGTCGAGCTACGAGCAGTACTTC.

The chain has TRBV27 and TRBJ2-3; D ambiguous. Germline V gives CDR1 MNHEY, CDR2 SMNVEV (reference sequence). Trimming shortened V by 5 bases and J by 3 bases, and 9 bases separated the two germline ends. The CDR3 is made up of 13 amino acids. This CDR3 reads CASSVAETDTQYF. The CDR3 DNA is TGTGCCAGCAGTGTGGCGGAGACAGATACGCAGTATTTT.

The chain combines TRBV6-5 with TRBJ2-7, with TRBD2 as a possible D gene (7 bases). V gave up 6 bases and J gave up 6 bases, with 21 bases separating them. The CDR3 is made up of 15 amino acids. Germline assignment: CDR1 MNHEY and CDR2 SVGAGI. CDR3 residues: CASRTAGAAKVEQYF. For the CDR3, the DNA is TGTGCCAGCAGAACCGCGGGGGCTGCGAAGGTCGAGCAGTACTTC.

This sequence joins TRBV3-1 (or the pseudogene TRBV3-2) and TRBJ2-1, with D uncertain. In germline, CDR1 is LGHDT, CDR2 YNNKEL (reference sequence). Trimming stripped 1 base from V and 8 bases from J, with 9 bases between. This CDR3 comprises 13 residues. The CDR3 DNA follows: TGTGCCAGCAGCCAAGGCCATGCCTATGAGCAGTTCTTC. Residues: CASSQGHAYEQFF.